This T cell receptor (beta chain) was sequenced in a study of cytomegalovirus exposure and HLA in healthy donors. The donors were in the 120-subject validation cohort, distinct from the approximately 610-subject first cohort. Notes on this clone: Its antigen is unknown.

Using immunoSEQ multiplex PCR, the repertoire was profiled, and TCRdb retains in-frame clones only, with some absent. The table lists fewer than 250,000 clones, around 87% of them singletons. Study outcomes and limitations: Specificity for CMV antigens was confirmed in vitro for a few of the CMV-associated chains.

Sequenced input: PBMCs. The source is a woman between 18 and 30 years old in good health and CMV-seropositive.

The CDR3 region is CASSEASGSYGYTF. Written as DNA, the CDR3 is TGTGCCAGCAGTGAAGCTTCAGGATCCTATGGCTACACCTTC. The chain has TRBV6-1 and TRBJ1-2; D ambiguous. Germline CDR1 reads MNHNS; CDR2 reads SASEGT. The CDR3 is 14 amino acids. V lost 0 bases to trimming and J lost 4 bases, with 9 bases between them.